The entry that follows covers one TCR beta chain sequence. This sample stems from a study of blood T cell repertoires in COVID-19. Whole-study context: Researchers got acute and convalescent COVID-19 samples from the United States, Italy and Spain. Nucleic acid was either cDNA or gDNA, and it came from T cells, B-cell-depleted T cells, or PBMCs.

Original data processing: From reference gene primer amplification, estimates of nucleated cell counts were derived. Clones were sequenced by immunoSEQ multiplex PCR, and TCRdb holds only the in-frame ones, with some missing. V and J calls and clone size follow that table, whereas D and trimming were derived from the DNA. The sample lists about 160,000 clones; about four fifths were seen once. The sequenced sample was peripheral blood. This receptor was obtained from a woman aged 80 or over with active or convalescent COVID-19.

Here the CDR3 reads CASSMTSYNEQFF. The CDR3 region has the DNA TGTGCCAGCAGTATGACTAGTTACAATGAGCAGTTCTTC. The gene calls are TRBV6-5 and TRBJ2-1; possible D gene TRBD2, 6 bases. CDR1 and CDR2 (germline): MNHEY, SVGAGI. The V end lost 5 bases, the J end lost 4 bases, and 9 bases lay between the germline ends. This CDR3 contains 13 residues.